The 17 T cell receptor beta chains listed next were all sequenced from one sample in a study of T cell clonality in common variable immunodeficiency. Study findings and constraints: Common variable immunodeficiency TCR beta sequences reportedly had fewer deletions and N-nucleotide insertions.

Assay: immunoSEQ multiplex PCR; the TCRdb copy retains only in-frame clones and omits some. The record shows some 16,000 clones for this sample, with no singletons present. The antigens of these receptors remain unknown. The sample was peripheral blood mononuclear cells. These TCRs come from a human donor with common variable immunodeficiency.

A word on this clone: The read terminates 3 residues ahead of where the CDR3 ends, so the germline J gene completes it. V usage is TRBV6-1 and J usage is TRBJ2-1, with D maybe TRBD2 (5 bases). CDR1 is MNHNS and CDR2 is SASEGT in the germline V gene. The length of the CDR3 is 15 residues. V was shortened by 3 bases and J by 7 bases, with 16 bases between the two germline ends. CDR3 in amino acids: CASSDIPGSGNEQFF. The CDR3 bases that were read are TGTGCCAGCAGTGATATCCCGGGGTCGGGTAATGAG.

The CDR3 DNA, read in part, is TGCAGTGCTAGAGTCTCGGGGTATGGGGGGTATAATTCACCC. This sequence encodes CSARVSGYGGYNSP. The whole CDR3 region reads CSARVSGYGGYNSPLHF. The chain has TRBV20-1 and TRBJ1-6; possibly TRBD1 for D (5 bases). The CDR3 is cut off 3 residues early in the read; its end comes from the germline J gene. This CDR3 comprises 17 residues. CDR1 is DFQATT and CDR2 is SNEGSKA in the germline V gene (reference sequence). V was pared by 1 base and J by 4 bases, with 17 bases between.

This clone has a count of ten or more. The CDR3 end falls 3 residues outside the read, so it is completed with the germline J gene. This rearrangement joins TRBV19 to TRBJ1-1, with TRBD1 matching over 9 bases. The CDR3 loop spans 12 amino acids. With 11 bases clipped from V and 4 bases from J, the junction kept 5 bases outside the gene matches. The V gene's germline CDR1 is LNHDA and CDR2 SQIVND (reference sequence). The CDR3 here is CAVGQGSTEAFF. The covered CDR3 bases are TGTGCCGTAGGACAGGGGAGCACTGAA.

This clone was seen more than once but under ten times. The CDR3 is CAWRGLGGEETQYF. The covered CDR3 bases are TGTGCCTGGAGAGGTCTTGGCGGAGAAGAGACC. The rearrangement uses TRBV30 and TRBJ2-5; no clear D gene. The CDR3 extends 3 residues past the end of the read, so its final part is completed from the germline J gene. The germline V and J ends were trimmed by 3 bases and 3 bases, with 14 bases remaining between them. This CDR3 contains 14 residues. Germline V gene data show CDR1 as GTSNPN and CDR2 as SVGIG (reference sequence).

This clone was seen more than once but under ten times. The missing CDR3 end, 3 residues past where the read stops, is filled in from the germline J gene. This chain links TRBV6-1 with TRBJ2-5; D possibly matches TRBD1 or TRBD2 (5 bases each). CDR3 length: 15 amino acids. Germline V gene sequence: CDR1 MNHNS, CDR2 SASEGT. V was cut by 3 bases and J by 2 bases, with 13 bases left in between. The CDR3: CASSDRGAYQETQYF. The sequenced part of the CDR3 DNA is TGTGCCAGCAGTGATCGAGGGGCTTATCAAGAGACC.

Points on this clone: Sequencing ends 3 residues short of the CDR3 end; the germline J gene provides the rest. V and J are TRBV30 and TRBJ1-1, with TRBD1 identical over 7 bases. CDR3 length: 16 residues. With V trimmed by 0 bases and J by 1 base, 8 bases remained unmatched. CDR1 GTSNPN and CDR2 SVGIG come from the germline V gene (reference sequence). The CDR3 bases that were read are TGTGCCTGGAGTGTACTGGGCGCAGGGGGGAACACTGAA. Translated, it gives CAWSVLGAGGNTE. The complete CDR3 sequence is CAWSVLGAGGNTEAFF.

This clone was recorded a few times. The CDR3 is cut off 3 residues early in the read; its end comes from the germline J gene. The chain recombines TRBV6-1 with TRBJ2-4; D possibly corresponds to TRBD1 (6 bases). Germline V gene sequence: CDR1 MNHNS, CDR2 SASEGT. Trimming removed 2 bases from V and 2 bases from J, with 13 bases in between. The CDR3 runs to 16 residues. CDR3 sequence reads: CASSELTRGTKNIQYF. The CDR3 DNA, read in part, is TGTGCCAGCAGTGAATTGACCAGGGGAACCAAAAACATT.

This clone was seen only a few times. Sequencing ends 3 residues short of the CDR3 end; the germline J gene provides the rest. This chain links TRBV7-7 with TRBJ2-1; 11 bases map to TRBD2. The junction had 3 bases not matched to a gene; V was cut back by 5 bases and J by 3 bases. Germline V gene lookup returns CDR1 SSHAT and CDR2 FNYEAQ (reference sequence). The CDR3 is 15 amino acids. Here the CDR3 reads CASSLTSGGYNEQFF. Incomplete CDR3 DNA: TGTGCCAGCAGCCTCACTAGCGGGGGCTACAATGAG.

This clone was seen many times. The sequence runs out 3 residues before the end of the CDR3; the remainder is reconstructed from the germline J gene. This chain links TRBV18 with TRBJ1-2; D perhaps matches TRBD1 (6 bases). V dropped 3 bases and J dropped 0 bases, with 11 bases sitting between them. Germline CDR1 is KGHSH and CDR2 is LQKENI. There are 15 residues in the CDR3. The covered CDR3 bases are TGTGCCAGCTCACCCGTGGAGGGGGCTAACTATGGC. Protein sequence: CASSPVEGANYG. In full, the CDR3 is CASSPVEGANYGYTF. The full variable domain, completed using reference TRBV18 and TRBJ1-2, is NAGVMQNPRHLVRRRGQEARLRCSPMKGHSHVYWYRQLPEEGLKFMVYLQKENIIDESGMPKERFSAEFPKEGPSILRIQQVVRGDSAAYFCASSPVEGANYGYTFGSGTRLTVV.

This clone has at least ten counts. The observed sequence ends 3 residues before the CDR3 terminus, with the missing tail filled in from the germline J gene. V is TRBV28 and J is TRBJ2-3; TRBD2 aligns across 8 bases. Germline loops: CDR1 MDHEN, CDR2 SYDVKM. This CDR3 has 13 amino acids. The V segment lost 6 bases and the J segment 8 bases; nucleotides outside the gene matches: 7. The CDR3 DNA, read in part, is TGTGCCAGCAGGCCCCGGGGGGGGGCTACG. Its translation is CASRPRGGAT. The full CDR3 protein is CASRPRGGATQYF. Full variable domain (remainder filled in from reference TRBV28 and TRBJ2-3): DVKVTQSSRYLVKRTGEKVFLECVQDMDHENMFWYRQDPGLGLRLIYFSYDVKMKEKGDIPEGYSVSREKKERFSLILESASTNQTSMYLCASRPRGGATQYFGPGTRLTVL.

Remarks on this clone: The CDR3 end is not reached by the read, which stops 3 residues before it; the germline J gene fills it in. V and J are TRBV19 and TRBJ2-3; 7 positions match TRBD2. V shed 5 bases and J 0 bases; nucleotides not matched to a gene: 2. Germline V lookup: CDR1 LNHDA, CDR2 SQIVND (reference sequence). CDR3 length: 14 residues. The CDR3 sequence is CASSASGSTDTQYF. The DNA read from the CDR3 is TGTGCCAGTAGTGCTAGCGGTAGCACAGATACG.

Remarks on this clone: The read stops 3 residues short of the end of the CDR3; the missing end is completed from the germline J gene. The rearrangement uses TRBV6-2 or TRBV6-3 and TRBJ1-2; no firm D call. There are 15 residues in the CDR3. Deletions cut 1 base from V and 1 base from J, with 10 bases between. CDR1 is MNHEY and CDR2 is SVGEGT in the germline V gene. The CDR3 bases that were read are TGTGCCAGCAGTTACTTATCCCGGGGTAACTATGGC. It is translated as CASSYLSRGNYG. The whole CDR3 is CASSYLSRGNYGYTF.

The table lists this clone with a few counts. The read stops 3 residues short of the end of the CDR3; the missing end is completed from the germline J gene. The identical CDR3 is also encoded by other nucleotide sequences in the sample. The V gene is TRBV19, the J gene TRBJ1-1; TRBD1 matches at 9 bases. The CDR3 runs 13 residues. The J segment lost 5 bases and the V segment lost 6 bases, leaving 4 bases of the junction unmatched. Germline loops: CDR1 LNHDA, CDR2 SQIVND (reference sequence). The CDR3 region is CASSGQGYTEAFF. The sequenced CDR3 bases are TGTGCCAGTAGCGGACAGGGGTATACTGAA.

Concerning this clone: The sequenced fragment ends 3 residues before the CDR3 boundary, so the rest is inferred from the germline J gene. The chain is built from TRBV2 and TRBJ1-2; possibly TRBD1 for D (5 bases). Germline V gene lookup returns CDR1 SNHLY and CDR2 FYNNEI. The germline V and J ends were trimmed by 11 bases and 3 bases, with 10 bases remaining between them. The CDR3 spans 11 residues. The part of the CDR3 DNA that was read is TGTGCCGGGGGGAAGGACTATGGC. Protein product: CAGGKDYG. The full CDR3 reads CAGGKDYGYTF.

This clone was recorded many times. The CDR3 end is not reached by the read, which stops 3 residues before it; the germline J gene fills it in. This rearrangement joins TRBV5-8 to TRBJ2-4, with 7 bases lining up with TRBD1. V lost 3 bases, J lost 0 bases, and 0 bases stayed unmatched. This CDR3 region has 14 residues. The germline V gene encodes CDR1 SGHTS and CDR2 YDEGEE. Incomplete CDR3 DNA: TGTGCCAGCAGCTGGACAGGAGCCAAAAACATT. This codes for CASSWTGAKNI. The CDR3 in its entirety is CASSWTGAKNIQYF.

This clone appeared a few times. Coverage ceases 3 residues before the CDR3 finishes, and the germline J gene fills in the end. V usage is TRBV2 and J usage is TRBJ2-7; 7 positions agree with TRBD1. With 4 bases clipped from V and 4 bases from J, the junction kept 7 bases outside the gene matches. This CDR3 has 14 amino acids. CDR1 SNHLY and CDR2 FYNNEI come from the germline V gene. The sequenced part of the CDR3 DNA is TGTGCCAGCAGTGGGGACAGCTTTGAATACGAG. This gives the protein CASSGDSFEYE. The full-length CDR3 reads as CASSGDSFEYEQYF.

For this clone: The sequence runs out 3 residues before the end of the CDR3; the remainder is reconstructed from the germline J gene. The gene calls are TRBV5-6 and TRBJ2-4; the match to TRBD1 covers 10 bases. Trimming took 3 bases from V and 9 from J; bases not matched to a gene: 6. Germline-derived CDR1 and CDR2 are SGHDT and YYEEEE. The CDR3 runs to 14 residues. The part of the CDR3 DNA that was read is TGTGCCAGCAGCTCCCGGGACAGGGGCGGCATT. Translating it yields CASSSRDRGGI. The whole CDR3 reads CASSSRDRGGIQYF.